The 31 T cell receptor beta chains listed next were all sequenced from one sample in a study of cytomegalovirus exposure and HLA in healthy donors. 60 Vbeta and 13 Jbeta primers were used in PCR. Sequencing used immunoSEQ multiplex PCR; TCRdb keeps in-frame clones, though not all of them. The sample carries some 140,000 clones, over 70% recorded once. Source material: PBMCs. The receptors come from a man between 18 and 35 years old in good health and CMV-seronegative.

The chain couples TRBV5-6 to TRBJ1-3; D is perhaps TRBD1 (6 bases). Germline V gene sequence: CDR1 SGHDT, CDR2 YYEEEE. CDR3 length equals 16 residues. The V end lost 2 bases, the J end lost 0 bases, and 12 bases lay between the germline ends. DNA of the CDR3: TGTGCCAGCAGCTTACCCCGAGGGGGCTCTGGAAACACCATATATTTT. As protein: CASSLPRGGSGNTIYF.

This chain's CDR3 is CASSPNRGTTDTQYF. In nucleotides, the CDR3 is TGTGCCAGCTCACCTAACAGGGGTACCACAGATACGCAGTATTTT. The gene calls are TRBV18 and TRBJ2-3, with 7 bases matching TRBD1. The CDR3 has 15 residues. Per germline, CDR1 KGHSH and CDR2 LQKENI. The ends lost 3 bases at V and 2 bases at J; junction bases unmatched: 5.

This clone came up a few times. The chain employs TRBV4-3 and TRBJ1-1; D not certain. CDR1 is LGHNA, CDR2 YSLEER, per germline. V was trimmed by 0 bases and J by 7 bases, leaving 9 bases between them. The CDR3 has 13 residues. The CDR3, as DNA: TGCGCCAGCAGCCAAGATGGGCCGGTTGAAGCTTTCTTT. Translated, it gives CASSQDGPVEAFF.

The chain uses TRBV15 and TRBJ1-5; perhaps TRBD1 as D (5 bases). The germline V and J ends were trimmed by 0 bases and 4 bases, with 10 bases remaining between them. CDR1 is LNHNV and CDR2 is YYDKDF in the germline V gene (reference sequence). The CDR3 has 15 residues. The CDR3 DNA sequence: TGTGCCACCAGCAGAGAGTCAGGGCGAAATCAGCCCCAGCATTTT. Translated, it gives CATSRESGRNQPQHF.

The genes are TRBV11-3 and TRBJ2-2; D remains unclear. CDR3 length: 13 amino acids. Germline V gives CDR1 SGHNT, CDR2 YENEEA. Trimming cost V 2 bases and J 4 bases, with 5 bases left between them. The CDR3 spells CASSLLVTGELFF. Written as DNA, the CDR3 is TGTGCCAGCAGCTTATTAGTCACCGGGGAGCTGTTTTTT.

The chain has TRBV18 and TRBJ1-1; TRBD1 is a possible D gene (5 bases). V was clipped by 1 base and J by 5 bases, with 11 bases between them. CDR1 KGHSH and CDR2 LQKENI come from the germline V gene. The CDR3 length is 14 residues. The CDR3 bases are TGTGCCAGCTCACCACTAGGGGAAGGGACTGAAGCTTTCTTT. This translates into CASSPLGEGTEAFF.

The chain carries TRBV9 and TRBJ2-2; possibly TRBD1 for D (5 bases). The CDR3 is 15 amino acids. The germline CDR1 and CDR2 sequences are SGDLS and YYNGEE. The V and J ends lost 4 bases and 1 base respectively, with 11 bases between them. The CDR3 here is CASSPRTLNTGELFF. Here the CDR3 DNA reads TGTGCCAGCAGCCCCCGGACACTGAACACCGGGGAGCTGTTTTTT.

The V gene is TRBV7-3, the J gene TRBJ2-6; TRBD2 is a possible D gene (6 bases). Germline V lookup: CDR1 SGHTA, CDR2 FQGTGA. V lost 3 bases and J lost 2, with 14 bases in between. This CDR3 comprises 17 residues. Written as DNA, the CDR3 is TGTGCCAGCAGCTTTGGGCGGGGCGCCCCTGGGGCCAACGTCCTGACTTTC. Amino acids: CASSFGRGAPGANVLTF.

The chain couples TRBV2 to TRBJ1-2; TRBD1 might be the D (6 bases). Germline assignment: CDR1 SNHLY and CDR2 FYNNEI. The CDR3 runs 12 residues. V was cut by 9 bases and J by 6 bases, with 14 bases left in between. In nucleotides, the CDR3 is TGTGCCAGAGGAGACAGGTACGATGGCTACACCTTC. Encoded protein: CARGDRYDGYTF.

The chain uses TRBV30 and TRBJ2-3; 7 bases map to TRBD1. The CDR3 is 14 amino acids. V lost 4 bases to trimming and J lost 1 base; unmatched junction nucleotides: 5. Looked up from germline, CDR1 is GTSNPN and CDR2 is SVGIG (reference sequence). CDR3 sequence (DNA): TGTGCCTGGAAAGGAGACAGGGGCACAGATACGCAGTATTTT. Its translation is CAWKGDRGTDTQYF.

This chain connects TRBV7-8 to TRBJ1-5; TRBD1 matches 8 bases. The CDR3 is made up of 16 amino acids. V lost 5 bases and J lost 2; bases outside the gene matches: 8. CDR1 and CDR2 (germline): SGHVS, FQNEAQ. Here the CDR3 reads CASSPGQGRGNQPQHF. The CDR3 nucleotides read TGTGCCAGCAGCCCTGGACAGGGAAGGGGCAATCAGCCCCAGCATTTT.

This clone was seen only once. The chain employs TRBV19 and TRBJ1-2, with D perhaps matching TRBD1 (6 bases). Per germline, CDR1 LNHDA and CDR2 SQIVND (reference sequence). V lost 3 bases, J lost 4 bases, and 18 bases lay in between. The length of the CDR3 is 16 residues. In DNA, the CDR3 is TGTGCCAGTAGTATTGTGGGACAAAAGGGGCCCTATGGCTACACCTTC. Encoded protein: CASSIVGQKGPYGYTF.

The sample holds a few counts of this clone. This rearrangement joins TRBV18 to TRBJ2-7; D might be TRBD2 (5 bases). The CDR3 contains 12 residues. The V gene lost 1 base and the J gene lost 4 bases, with 5 bases spanning the gap. The germline gives CDR1 KGHSH, CDR2 LQKENI. The CDR3 sequence is CASSPRLYEQYF. The DNA for the CDR3 is TGTGCCAGCTCACCACGACTATACGAGCAGTACTTC.

A few counts support this clone. The rearrangement links TRBV6-5 to TRBJ1-2; 7 bases fit TRBD1. Trimming removed 5 bases from V and 7 bases from J; junction bases left unmatched: 4. CDR1 MNHEY and CDR2 SVGAGI come from the germline V gene. The CDR3 contains 12 residues. For the CDR3, the DNA is TGTGCCAGCAGTATAGCAGGGGGTGGCTACACCTTC. Protein: CASSIAGGGYTF.

The CDR3 nucleotides read TGTGCCAGCTCACCTAGAGGTACGCTCTTGAACACTGAAGCTTTCTTT. Amino acid sequence: CASSPRGTLLNTEAFF. V usage is TRBV18 and J usage is TRBJ1-1; D not certain. The CDR3 has 16 residues. The germline V gene has CDR1 KGHSH and CDR2 LQKENI. V shed 3 bases and J shed 0 bases, with 14 bases lying between them.

J is TRBJ1-1 and V is TRBV19; no clear D gene. Deletions cut 5 bases from V and 3 bases from J, with 13 bases between. The CDR3 is made up of 14 amino acids. Germline CDR1 is LNHDA and CDR2 is SQIVND (reference sequence). The CDR3 here is CASSPRASDTEAFF. The CDR3 DNA is TGTGCCAGTAGTCCTAGAGCGAGCGACACTGAAGCTTTCTTT. Full variable domain (remainder filled in from reference TRBV19 and TRBJ1-1): DGGITQSPKYLFRKEGQNVTLSCEQNLNHDAMYWYRQDPGQGLRLIYYSQIVNDFQKGDIAEGYSVSREKKESFPLTVTSAQKNPTAFYLCASSPRASDTEAFFGQGTRLTVV.

The chain employs TRBV27 and TRBJ1-1; 8 bases are a match to TRBD1. The CDR3 is 16 residues long. V shed 6 bases and J 1 base; nucleotides not matched to a gene: 10. Germline assignment: CDR1 MNHEY and CDR2 SMNVEV (reference sequence). CDR3 nucleotides: TGTGCCAGCAGCCGGACAGGGAGTGGCCCGAACACTGAAGCTTTCTTT. Translation gives CASSRTGSGPNTEAFF.

About this clone itself: At one end, the junction sequence differs from germline, possibly due to a read error. This sample includes further DNA sequences coding for the same CDR3. The chain has TRBV7-9 and TRBJ1-5, with D possibly matching TRBD1 (5 bases). The CDR3 totals 13 residues. CDR1 is SEHNR, CDR2 FQNEAQ, per germline (reference sequence). CDR3 sequence (DNA): TGTGCCAGCAGCTTACAGGGCTCCCAGCCCCAGCATTTC. Translation gives CASSLQGSQPQHF.

The chain uses TRBV4-1 and TRBJ1-5, with 7 bases identical to TRBD1. V was pared by 4 bases and J by 2 bases, with 8 bases of the junction left unmatched. The CDR3 has 16 residues. Germline V gene data show CDR1 as MGHRA and CDR2 as YSYEKL. CDR3 sequence: CASSLQGQAGNQPQHF. CDR3 coding DNA: TGCGCCAGCAGCCTCCAAGGACAGGCTGGCAATCAGCCCCAGCATTTT.

The chain couples TRBV4-1 to TRBJ2-5; D perhaps matches TRBD2 (5 bases). This CDR3 has 16 amino acids. Between the trimmed V and J ends, which lost 3 bases and 2 bases, there was a span of 16 bases. CDR1 and CDR2 (germline): MGHRA, YSYEKL. CDR3 loop: CASSQGSGSEQETQYF. Here the CDR3 DNA reads TGCGCCAGCAGCCAGGGCTCGGGGTCAGAACAAGAGACCCAGTACTTC.

This clone showed up just once. This chain connects TRBV19 to TRBJ1-1; 8 bases agree with TRBD1. This CDR3 is built from 14 residues. Germline CDR1 and CDR2: LNHDA and SQIVND (reference sequence). Trimming cost V 6 bases and J 3 bases; bases outside gene matches: 6. The CDR3 nucleotides read TGTGCCAGTAGATGGACAGGGTCTTACACTGAAGCTTTCTTT. This encodes CASRWTGSYTEAFF.

J is TRBJ1-2 and V is TRBV6-1; no firm D call. V was pared by 1 base and J by 5 bases, with 11 bases between. The CDR3 sequence is 14 residues long. CDR1 is MNHNS and CDR2 is SASEGT in the germline V gene. The CDR3, as DNA: TGTGCCAGCAGTGAAGGGTCCGCACTGTATGGCTACACCTTC. Protein product: CASSEGSALYGYTF.

Only one count was recorded for this clone. The chain is built from TRBV11-2 and TRBJ1-1, with 9 bases fitting TRBD1. The CDR3 is 15 residues long. J gave up 1 base and V 4 bases, and 4 bases lay outside the gene matches. The V gene's germline CDR1 is SGHAT and CDR2 FQNNGV. DNA of the CDR3: TGTGCCAGCAGCTCTTACAGGGGGCCGAACACTGAAGCTTTCTTT. Its protein is CASSSYRGPNTEAFF. Using reference TRBV11-2 and TRBJ1-1 for the parts outside the CDR3, the full variable domain is EAGVAQSPRYKIIEKRQSVAFWCNPISGHATLYWYQQILGQGPKLLIQFQNNGVVDDSQLPKDRFSAERLKGVDSTLKIQPAKLEDSAVYLCASSSYRGPNTEAFFGQGTRLTVV.

V and J are TRBV5-1 and TRBJ1-5, with D possibly matching TRBD1 (5 bases). This CDR3 has 13 residues. Trimming shortened V by 3 bases and J by 4 bases, and 8 bases separated the two germline ends. Germline lookup yields CDR1 SGHRS and CDR2 YFSETQ. CDR3 in amino acids: CASSSDSNQPQHF. As DNA, the CDR3 is TGCGCCAGCAGCTCTGACAGTAATCAGCCCCAGCATTTT. The full variable domain, completed using reference TRBV5-1 and TRBJ1-5, is KAGVTQTPRYLIKTRGQQVTLSCSPISGHRSVSWYQQTPGQGLQFLFEYFSETQRNKGNFPGRFSGRQFSNSRSEMNVSTLELGDSALYLCASSSDSNQPQHFGDGTRLSIL.

This chain connects TRBV10-3 to TRBJ2-2; maybe TRBD1 (6 bases). This CDR3 contains 13 residues. V lost 10 bases to trimming and J lost 0 bases, with 9 bases between them. Germline CDR1 is ENHRY and CDR2 is SYGVKD. The CDR3 loop is CATGQSNTGELFF. The CDR3 region has the DNA TGTGCCACCGGACAGTCGAACACCGGGGAGCTGTTTTTT.

The J gene is TRBJ1-5, the V gene TRBV7-2, with D possibly matching TRBD1 (5 bases). CDR1 and CDR2 (germline): SGHTA, FQGNSA. The CDR3 extends over 15 amino acids. Trimming took off 6 bases at V and 2 bases at J, with 14 bases between the two ends. CDR3 sequence (DNA): TGTGCCAGCAGTTCAGGGTTGCCGGGCAATCAGCCCCAGCATTTT. Translated, it gives CASSSGLPGNQPQHF.

The rearrangement joins TRBV4-3 to TRBJ1-2; D is possibly TRBD1 (5 bases). Germline CDR1 and CDR2: LGHNA and YSLEER. The CDR3 runs 15 residues. The ends were cut back, 0 bases at V and 4 bases at J, with 12 bases in the middle. The DNA of the CDR3 is TGCGCCAGCAGCCAAGATCGGGGGAAGGCCTATGGCTACACCTTC. This gives the protein CASSQDRGKAYGYTF.

The chain employs TRBV6-5 and TRBJ1-1, with D hard to call. CDR3 length equals 15 residues. Germline CDR1 reads MNHEY; CDR2 reads SVGAGI. The V gene lost 5 bases and the J gene lost 0 bases, with 13 bases spanning the gap. This chain's CDR3 is CASSLSPGMNTEAFF. As DNA, the CDR3 is TGTGCCAGCAGTCTTTCTCCAGGAATGAACACTGAAGCTTTCTTT.

The gene calls are TRBV6-6 and TRBJ2-2; D is perhaps TRBD1 (6 bases). CDR3 size: 15 residues. V was cut by 0 bases and J by 3 bases, with 8 bases left in between. CDR1 MNHNY and CDR2 SVGAGI come from the germline V gene (reference sequence). The CDR3, as DNA: TGTGCCAGCAGTTACTCCCAGGGGCACACCGGGGAGCTGTTTTTT. It translates to CASSYSQGHTGELFF.

This clone was seen a handful of times. This chain connects TRBV5-1 to TRBJ2-2, with D uncertain. Germline-derived CDR1 and CDR2 are SGHRS and YFSETQ. Trimming removed 2 bases at V and 1 base at J, with 9 bases between. The CDR3 is 15 residues long. The CDR3 DNA sequence: TGCGCCAGCAGCTTAACTATACGGAACACCGGGGAGCTGTTTTTT. Protein sequence: CASSLTIRNTGELFF. The whole variable domain, remainder taken from reference TRBV5-1 and TRBJ2-2, is KAGVTQTPRYLIKTRGQQVTLSCSPISGHRSVSWYQQTPGQGLQFLFEYFSETQRNKGNFPGRFSGRQFSNSRSEMNVSTLELGDSALYLCASSLTIRNTGELFFGEGSRLTVL.

The chain has TRBV5-1 and TRBJ2-3; TRBD2 matches 14 bases. J gave up 3 bases and V 4 bases, and 7 bases lay outside the gene matches. The CDR3 spans 17 residues. Germline V CDR1 and CDR2: SGHRS, YFSETQ. The CDR3 DNA reads TGCGCCAGCAGCCTAATGCGACTAGCGGGGGGGACAGATACGCAGTATTTT. It translates to CASSLMRLAGGTDTQYF.